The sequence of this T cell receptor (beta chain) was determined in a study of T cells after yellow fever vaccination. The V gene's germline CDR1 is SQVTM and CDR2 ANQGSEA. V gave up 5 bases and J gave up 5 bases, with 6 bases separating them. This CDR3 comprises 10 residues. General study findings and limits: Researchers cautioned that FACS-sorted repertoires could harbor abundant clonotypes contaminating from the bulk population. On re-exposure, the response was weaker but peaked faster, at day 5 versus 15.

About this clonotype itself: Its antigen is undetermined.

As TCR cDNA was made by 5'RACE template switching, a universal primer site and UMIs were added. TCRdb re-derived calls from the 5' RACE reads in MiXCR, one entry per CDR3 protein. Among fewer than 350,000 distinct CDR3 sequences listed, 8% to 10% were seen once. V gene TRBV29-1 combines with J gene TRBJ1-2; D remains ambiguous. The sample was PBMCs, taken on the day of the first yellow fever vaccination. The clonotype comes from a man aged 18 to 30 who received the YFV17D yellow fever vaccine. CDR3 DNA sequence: TGCAGCGTTCGGGAGTATGGCTACACCTTC. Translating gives CSVREYGYTF.